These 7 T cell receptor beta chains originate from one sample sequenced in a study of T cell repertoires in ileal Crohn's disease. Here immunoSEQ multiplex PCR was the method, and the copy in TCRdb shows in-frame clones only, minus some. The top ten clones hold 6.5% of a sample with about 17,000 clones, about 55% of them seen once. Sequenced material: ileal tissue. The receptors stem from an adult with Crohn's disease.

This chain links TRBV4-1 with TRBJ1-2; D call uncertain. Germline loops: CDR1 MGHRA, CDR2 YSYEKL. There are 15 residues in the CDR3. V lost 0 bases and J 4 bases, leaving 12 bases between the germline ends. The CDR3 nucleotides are TGCGCCAGCAGCCAAGAGAGGGCAGAACTCTATGGCTACACCTTC. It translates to CASSQERAELYGYTF.

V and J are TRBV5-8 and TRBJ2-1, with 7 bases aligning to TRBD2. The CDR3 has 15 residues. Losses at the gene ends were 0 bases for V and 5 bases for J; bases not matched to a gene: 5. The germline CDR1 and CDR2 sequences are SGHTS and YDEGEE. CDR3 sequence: CASSLGLAANNEQFF. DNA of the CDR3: TGTGCCAGCAGCTTGGGCCTAGCGGCTAACAATGAGCAGTTCTTC. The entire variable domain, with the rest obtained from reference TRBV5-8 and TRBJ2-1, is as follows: EAGVTQSPTHLIKTRGQQATLRCSPISGHTSVYWYQQALGLGLQFLLWYDEGEERNRGNFPPRFSGRQFPNYSSELNVNALELEDSALYLCASSLGLAANNEQFFGPGTRLTVL.

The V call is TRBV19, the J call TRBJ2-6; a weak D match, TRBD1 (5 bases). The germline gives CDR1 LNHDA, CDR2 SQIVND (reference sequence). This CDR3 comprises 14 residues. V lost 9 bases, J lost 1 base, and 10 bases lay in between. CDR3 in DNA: TGTGCCAGCCGCCCAGGGTCTGGGGCCAACGTCCTGACTTTC. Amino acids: CASRPGSGANVLTF.

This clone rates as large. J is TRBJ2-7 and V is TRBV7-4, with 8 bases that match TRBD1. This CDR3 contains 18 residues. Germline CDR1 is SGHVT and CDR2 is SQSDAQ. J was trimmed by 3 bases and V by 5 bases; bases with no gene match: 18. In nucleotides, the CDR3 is TGTGCCAGCAGCGTCCGGGTTGCAGAGGACAGGGAGCACTACGAGCAGTACTTC. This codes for CASSVRVAEDREHYEQYF. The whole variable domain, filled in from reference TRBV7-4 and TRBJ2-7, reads GAGVSQSPRYKVAKRGRDVALRCDSISGHVTLYWYRQTLGQGSEVLTYSQSDAQRDKSGRPSGRFSAERPERSVSTLKIQRTEQGDSAVYLCASSVRVAEDREHYEQYFGPGTRLTVT.

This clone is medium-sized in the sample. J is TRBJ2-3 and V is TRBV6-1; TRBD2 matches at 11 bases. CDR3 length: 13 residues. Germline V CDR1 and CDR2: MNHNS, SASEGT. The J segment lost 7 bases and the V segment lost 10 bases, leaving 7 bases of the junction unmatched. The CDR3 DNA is TGTGCCACCTTAGCGGGGGGGGTTTATACGCAGTATTTT. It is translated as CATLAGGVYTQYF.

The CDR3 DNA sequence: TGTGCCAGCTCACTTGACGGGTACTCAGATACGCAGTATTTT. Translated: CASSLDGYSDTQYF. V gene TRBV18 combines with J gene TRBJ2-3; D call uncertain. CDR3 length: 14 residues. V was shortened by 4 bases and J by 4 bases, with 12 bases between the two germline ends. Germline values: CDR1 KGHSH, CDR2 LQKENI. Full variable domain (missing parts from reference TRBV18 and TRBJ2-3): NAGVMQNPRHLVRRRGQEARLRCSPMKGHSHVYWYRQLPEEGLKFMVYLQKENIIDESGMPKERFSAEFPKEGPSILRIQQVVRGDSAAYFCASSLDGYSDTQYFGPGTRLTVL.

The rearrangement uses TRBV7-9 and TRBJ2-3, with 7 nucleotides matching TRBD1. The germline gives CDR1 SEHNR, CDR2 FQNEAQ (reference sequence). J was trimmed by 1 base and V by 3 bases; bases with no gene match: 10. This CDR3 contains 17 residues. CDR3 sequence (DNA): TGTGCCAGCAGCTTGGGGTCAACAGGGGCTCGCACAGATACGCAGTATTTT. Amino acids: CASSLGSTGARTDTQYF.